This is a list of T cell receptor beta chains from one sample in a study of neurological immune-mediated disorders. TCRdb recomputed calls from the 5' RACE reads with MiXCR, one row per CDR3 protein. Seen here are more than 70,000 distinct CDR3 sequences, approximately 10% observed once, and the top ten hold about 1.7%. Sequencing input: PBMCs. These receptor sequences come from a man aged 40-50 years in good health. Each CDR3 is given with its conserved first and last residue. D genes are given only for firm matches. Expanded clones are given a class, and other clones once, few, many or no size at all.

V gene: TRBV5-1; J gene: TRBJ2-2; clone size: many; D gene: TRBD2; CDR3 protein: CASREGLAVITGELFF; CDR3 DNA: TGCGCCAGCCGCGAGGGACTAGCGGTTATCACCGGGGAGCTGTTTTTT
V gene: TRBV10-3; J gene: TRBJ1-2; clone size: many; D gene: NA; CDR3 protein: CAIMSRRHDYTF; CDR3 DNA: TGTGCCATCATGTCCAGGCGCCATGACTACACCTTC
V gene: TRBV18; J gene: TRBJ2-2; clone size: many; D gene: NA; CDR3 protein: CASSPMGQTGELFF; CDR3 DNA: TGTGCCAGCTCACCGATGGGACAAACCGGGGAGCTGTTTTTT
V gene: TRBV12-3/TRBV12-4; J gene: TRBJ2-5; clone size: many; D gene: NA; CDR3 protein: CASSFVEFGQETQYF; CDR3 DNA: TGTGCCAGCAGTTTTGTTGAGTTCGGGCAAGAGACCCAGTACTTC
V gene: TRBV6-6; J gene: TRBJ2-1; clone size: many; D gene: TRBD1; CDR3 protein: CASGQGTGNEQFF; CDR3 DNA: TGTGCCAGCGGACAGGGAACAGGCAATGAGCAGTTCTTC
V gene: TRBV24-1; J gene: TRBJ2-2; clone size: many; D gene: NA; CDR3 protein: CATETSGTGELFF; CDR3 DNA: TGTGCCACAGAAACCAGCGGGACCGGGGAGCTGTTTTTT
V gene: TRBV3-1; J gene: TRBJ1-3; clone size: many; D gene: NA; CDR3 protein: CASSQGAGRQNTIYF; CDR3 DNA: TGTGCCAGCAGCCAAGGCGCGGGCCGCCAGAACACCATATATTTT
V gene: TRBV6-6; J gene: TRBJ2-1; clone size: many; D gene: TRBD2; CDR3 protein: CASKELAGGYNEQFF; CDR3 DNA: TGTGCCAGCAAAGAGCTAGCGGGAGGGTACAATGAGCAGTTCTTC
V gene: TRBV3-1; J gene: TRBJ2-2; clone size: many; D gene: NA; CDR3 protein: CASSPRFVGNTGELFF; CDR3 DNA: TGTGCCAGCAGCCCGAGGTTTGTCGGTAACACCGGGGAGCTGTTTTTT
V gene: TRBV12-3/TRBV12-4; J gene: TRBJ2-7; clone size: many; D gene: NA; CDR3 protein: CASSIPGAYEQYF; CDR3 DNA: TGTGCCAGCAGTATACCAGGGGCCTACGAGCAGTACTTC
V gene: TRBV24-1; J gene: TRBJ1-2; clone size: many; D gene: TRBD1; CDR3 protein: CATSKRTGDGYTF; CDR3 DNA: TGTGCCACCAGTAAACGCACAGGGGATGGCTACACCTTC
V gene: TRBV12-3/TRBV12-4; J gene: TRBJ1-5; clone size: many; D gene: NA; CDR3 protein: CASSPVVGQPQHF; CDR3 DNA: TGTGCCAGCAGTCCAGTGGTGGGTCAGCCCCAGCATTTT
V gene: TRBV20-1; J gene: TRBJ1-2; clone size: many; D gene: NA; CDR3 protein: CSALGANYGYTF; CDR3 DNA: TGCAGTGCTCTTGGAGCTAACTATGGCTACACCTTC
V gene: TRBV27; J gene: TRBJ2-3; clone size: many; D gene: NA; CDR3 protein: CASKSREFTDTQYF; CDR3 DNA: TGTGCCAGCAAGAGCAGGGAGTTCACAGATACGCAGTATTTT
V gene: TRBV7-6; J gene: TRBJ2-7; clone size: NA; D gene: TRBD1; CDR3 protein: CASRPTGAPFYEQYF; CDR3 DNA: TGTGCCAGCAGACCAACAGGGGCACCTTTCTACGAGCAGTACTTC
V gene: TRBV3-1; J gene: TRBJ1-6; clone size: few; D gene: NA; CDR3 protein: CASSQVSLMRSPLHF; CDR3 DNA: TGTGCCAGCAGCCAAGTTTCACTTATGCGGTCACCCCTCCACTTT
V gene: TRBV4-1; J gene: TRBJ2-3; clone size: NA; D gene: TRBD2; CDR3 protein: CASSLTIGRGEDTQYF; CDR3 DNA: TGCGCCAGCAGCCTGACTATCGGACGGGGGGAAGATACGCAGTATTTT
V gene: TRBV5-5; J gene: TRBJ2-7; clone size: many; D gene: NA; CDR3 protein: CASSGAIEQPLYYEQYF; CDR3 DNA: TGTGCCAGCAGCGGAGCTATAGAACAGCCCTTATACTACGAGCAGTACTTC
V gene: TRBV29-1; J gene: TRBJ2-1; clone size: many; D gene: TRBD2; CDR3 protein: CSVGLAGVRSYNEQFF; CDR3 DNA: TGCAGCGTGGGACTAGCGGGAGTCAGGTCCTACAATGAGCAGTTCTTC
V gene: TRBV20-1; J gene: TRBJ1-1; clone size: NA; D gene: NA; CDR3 protein: CSAQTATNTEAFF; CDR3 DNA: TGCAGTGCCCAGACAGCCACTAACACTGAAGCTTTCTTT
V gene: TRBV7-2; J gene: TRBJ2-4; clone size: few; D gene: NA; CDR3 protein: CASSLVSSLAKNIQYF; CDR3 DNA: TGTGCCAGCAGCTTAGTAAGCAGCTTAGCCAAAAACATTCAGTACTTC
V gene: TRBV10-3; J gene: TRBJ1-6; clone size: many; D gene: NA; CDR3 protein: CAISEAPGRSPLHF; CDR3 DNA: TGTGCCATCAGTGAAGCCCCGGGGAGGTCACCCCTCCACTTT
V gene: TRBV20-1; J gene: TRBJ2-5; clone size: many; D gene: NA; CDR3 protein: CSAPEGGETQYF; CDR3 DNA: TGCAGTGCCCCCGAAGGTGGGGAGACCCAGTACTTC
V gene: TRBV12-3/TRBV12-4; J gene: TRBJ1-1; clone size: many; D gene: NA; CDR3 protein: CASSSSGLGTEAFF; CDR3 DNA: NA
V gene: TRBV6-5; J gene: TRBJ1-2; clone size: few; D gene: TRBD1; CDR3 protein: CACKKGTGDYGYTF; CDR3 DNA: TGTGCCTGCAAAAAAGGGACAGGGGACTATGGCTACACCTTC
V gene: TRBV7-2; J gene: TRBJ2-7; clone size: NA; D gene: TRBD2; CDR3 protein: CASSLGASGNTYEQYF; CDR3 DNA: TGTGCCAGCAGCTTAGGAGCTAGCGGAAATACCTACGAGCAGTACTTC
V gene: TRBV29-1; J gene: TRBJ2-7; clone size: many; D gene: NA; CDR3 protein: CSVRGPNSYEQYF; CDR3 DNA: TGCAGCGTTCGGGGACCGAACTCCTACGAGCAGTACTTC
V gene: TRBV20-1; J gene: TRBJ2-7; clone size: few; D gene: NA; CDR3 protein: CSAPTGGFNEQYF; CDR3 DNA: TGCAGTGCTCCTACTGGGGGCTTCAACGAGCAGTACTTC
V gene: TRBV27; J gene: TRBJ2-7; clone size: NA; D gene: NA; CDR3 protein: CASSSPQGFALGEQYF; CDR3 DNA: TGTGCCAGCAGTAGTCCGCAGGGATTCGCGTTAGGCGAGCAGTACTTC
V gene: TRBV5-4; J gene: TRBJ2-3; clone size: many; D gene: NA; CDR3 protein: CASSLGAGTSTDTQYF; CDR3 DNA: TGTGCCAGCAGCTTGGGAGCCGGGACTAGCACAGATACGCAGTATTTT
V gene: TRBV12-3/TRBV12-4; J gene: TRBJ1-1; clone size: few; D gene: TRBD1; CDR3 protein: CASGQGSQTEAFF; CDR3 DNA: TGTGCCAGCGGACAGGGGAGTCAAACTGAAGCTTTCTTT
V gene: TRBV5-6; J gene: TRBJ2-7; clone size: many; D gene: NA; CDR3 protein: CASSLGGVNYEQYF; CDR3 DNA: TGTGCCAGCAGCTTAGGGGGGGTCAACTACGAGCAGTACTTC
V gene: TRBV7-2; J gene: TRBJ2-7; clone size: many; D gene: TRBD1; CDR3 protein: CASSRGQGSSYEQYF; CDR3 DNA: TGTGCCAGCAGCAGGGGACAGGGAAGCTCCTACGAGCAGTACTTC
V gene: TRBV7-6; J gene: TRBJ2-5; clone size: many; D gene: TRBD2; CDR3 protein: CASSFFGRGQETQYF; CDR3 DNA: TGTGCCAGCAGCTTTTTCGGGCGGGGGCAAGAGACCCAGTACTTC
V gene: TRBV28; J gene: TRBJ1-4; clone size: many; D gene: NA; CDR3 protein: CASSLGRHNEKLFF; CDR3 DNA: TGTGCCAGCAGTTTGGGAAGGCATAATGAAAAACTGTTTTTT
V gene: TRBV10-3; J gene: TRBJ2-7; clone size: many; D gene: NA; CDR3 protein: CAISPDSDYEQYF; CDR3 DNA: TGTGCCATCAGCCCGGACAGCGACTACGAGCAGTACTTC
V gene: TRBV11-2; J gene: TRBJ2-1; clone size: many; D gene: NA; CDR3 protein: CASSLDRGGPYNEQFF; CDR3 DNA: TGTGCCAGCAGCTTAGATAGGGGAGGACCCTACAATGAGCAGTTCTTC
V gene: TRBV7-7; J gene: TRBJ2-2; clone size: many; D gene: NA; CDR3 protein: CASSFGGNTGELFF; CDR3 DNA: TGTGCTAGCAGCTTCGGAGGGAACACCGGGGAGCTGTTTTTT
V gene: TRBV5-1; J gene: TRBJ2-5; clone size: few; D gene: NA; CDR3 protein: CASSVAETQYF; CDR3 DNA: TGCGCCAGCAGCGTAGCGGAGACCCAGTACTTC
V gene: TRBV20-1; J gene: TRBJ1-4; clone size: many; D gene: NA; CDR3 protein: CSARGGSTNEKLFF; CDR3 DNA: TGCAGTGCTAGAGGGGGCAGCACTAATGAAAAACTGTTTTTT
V gene: TRBV7-6; J gene: TRBJ2-1; clone size: many; D gene: NA; CDR3 protein: CASSLGREQFF; CDR3 DNA: TGTGCCAGCAGCTTGGGCCGTGAGCAGTTCTTC
V gene: TRBV9; J gene: TRBJ1-2; clone size: many; D gene: TRBD1; CDR3 protein: CASSPSGTGLNGYTF; CDR3 DNA: TGTGCCAGCAGCCCTTCCGGGACAGGGCTTAATGGCTACACCTTC